The source of this TCR beta chain is a study of shared clonotypes between healthy human individuals. About the research overall: CD4 naive and memory got three plates each, CD8 naive two, CD8 memory one.

In germline, CDR1 is MNHEY, CDR2 SVGAGI. V was cut by 7 bases and J by 0 bases, with 11 bases left in between. The CDR3 contains 14 residues. The study, taken as a whole, reports: Investigators collected only blood, and repertoires in tissues likely differ.

Turning to this clone: The antigen remains unidentified.

Donors were Caucasian adults residing in Nashville, Tennessee, USA. Sequencing was performed with immunoSEQ multiplex PCR; in TCRdb, only in-frame clones are kept and a portion is missing. The data show just over 2,000,000 clones, with 95% seen just once and more than 0.1% held by the top ten. This sequence joins TRBV6-5 and TRBJ2-3; D is uncertain. This TCR was recovered from a man aged 18 to 29 in good health. The sample consisted of naive CD4+ T cells sorted from blood. Subset defined: CD45RA+ positively selected. The CDR3 nucleotides are TGTGCCAGCAAGGCCGGAGCGAGCACAGATACGCAGTATTTT. Its translation: CASKAGASTDTQYF.